These T cell receptor beta chains were read from a single sample in a study of blood T cells in healthy people across ages. In TCRdb, the 5' RACE reads were re-called with MiXCR into one record per CDR3 protein. The table has approximately 680,000 distinct CDR3 sequences, around 32% seen once; the top ten hold 15% to 19%. Material: blood. All receptors derive from a woman older than 75 in good health. Both conserved end residues are trimmed from each CDR3. The order of the fields is CDR3 protein, V gene.

CDR3 protein: SAPGDRGYNEQF; V gene: TRBV20-1
CDR3 protein: ASSPIARSSYNEQF; V gene: TRBV12-3/TRBV12-4
CDR3 protein: ASSLQLGQGNIQY; V gene: TRBV5-6
CDR3 protein: ASSPDRSSYEQY; V gene: TRBV19
CDR3 protein: ASSLVNKEYYGYT; V gene: TRBV5-1
CDR3 protein: SGARGGTDTQY; V gene: TRBV29-1
CDR3 protein: ASRVGVGNQPQH; V gene: TRBV6-1
CDR3 protein: ASSLYPNDQPQH; V gene: TRBV5-1
CDR3 protein: ASSQRLAVSGTGELF; V gene: TRBV27
CDR3 protein: ASSSRGRENYGYT; V gene: TRBV7-2
CDR3 protein: SARPGGEKLF; V gene: TRBV20-1
CDR3 protein: ATSGKGAADQPQH; V gene: TRBV24-1
CDR3 protein: ASSQVLQGKGSYNSPLH; V gene: TRBV3-1
CDR3 protein: ASSLLQTSTDTQY; V gene: TRBV28
CDR3 protein: ASSVGGPNTEAF; V gene: TRBV9
CDR3 protein: ASSWPGGAVRETQY; V gene: TRBV5-1
CDR3 protein: AVAGTSGYNEQF; V gene: TRBV27
CDR3 protein: ASSLDTGQGHNEQF; V gene: TRBV5-6